Listed below are T cell receptor beta chains from one sample, sequenced in a study of cytomegalovirus exposure and HLA in healthy donors. Sequenced by immunoSEQ multiplex PCR; TCRdb stores in-frame clones only, minus some. The sample contains roughly 100,000 clones, over 70% of which appear only once. Sequencing input: PBMCs. These receptors all stem from a man aged 25-40 years in good health and CMV-seronegative. The conserved cysteine and the conserved F or W are not part of the CDR3 here. D genes are given only for firm matches. Clone size is shown for a subset of rows, as once, few, many or a class of expanded clone.

length: 16; J: TRBJ2-1; D: TRBD2; size: few; V: TRBV13; CDR3: ASSLRPQLAGGESEQF
length: 11; J: TRBJ1-1; D: TRBD1; size: .; V: TRBV6-1; CDR3: ATRDRENTEAF
length: 13; J: TRBJ1-5; D: .; size: .; V: TRBV7-2; CDR3: ASSLTGASNQPQH
length: 14; J: TRBJ2-3; D: TRBD1; size: .; V: TRBV28; CDR3: ASSFATQGTGDTQY
length: 13; J: TRBJ2-1; D: TRBD2; size: .; V: TRBV5-4; CDR3: ASNQKLAGDDEQF
length: 13; J: TRBJ2-7; D: TRBD2; size: .; V: TRBV5-4; CDR3: ASSLRAGGPNEQY
length: 15; J: TRBJ1-5; D: TRBD1; size: .; V: TRBV19; CDR3: ASSIRDRAHSNQPQH
length: 12; J: TRBJ1-1; D: .; size: .; V: TRBV30; CDR3: AWSVRSTESEAF
length: 15; J: TRBJ2-2; D: TRBD1; size: .; V: TRBV7-6; CDR3: ASSRDRSTPNTGELF
length: 15; J: TRBJ2-7; D: TRBD1; size: .; V: TRBV19; CDR3: ASSMSTLIGTGGEQY
length: 13; J: TRBJ2-1; D: TRBD2; size: .; V: TRBV6-5; CDR3: ASKEDGGASREQF
length: 12; J: TRBJ1-2; D: .; size: .; V: TRBV13; CDR3: ASSPSGRDYGYT
length: 10; J: TRBJ2-7; D: .; size: .; V: TRBV6-6; CDR3: ASSYHSYEQY
length: 9; J: TRBJ1-2; D: .; size: .; V: TRBV6-1; CDR3: ASRGDTGYT
length: 12; J: TRBJ1-4; D: TRBD1; size: few; V: TRBV2; CDR3: AGSAGQGGEKLF
length: 13; J: TRBJ2-2; D: .; size: .; V: TRBV5-1; CDR3: ASSLDAMNSGELF
length: 12; J: TRBJ1-1; D: .; size: .; V: TRBV19; CDR3: ASIASTRTVEAF
length: 10; J: TRBJ1-1; D: .; size: few; V: TRBV29-1; CDR3: SVGHPATEAF
length: 15; J: TRBJ2-1; D: TRBD2; size: .; V: TRBV5-1; CDR3: ASSLTKGLAAYNEQF
length: 14; J: TRBJ2-5; D: TRBD1; size: .; V: TRBV27; CDR3: ASSLTGQGGQETQY
length: 13; J: TRBJ1-5; D: TRBD1; size: .; V: TRBV7-2; CDR3: ASSSQTGGGQPQH